This TCR beta chain is from a study of control samples from healthy donors and cancer patients. The method was immunoSEQ multiplex PCR; TCRdb's version includes in-frame clones alone and lacks a portion of them. The sample shows about 130,000 clones, roughly 87% of them seen only once. Germline loops: CDR1 KGHSH, CDR2 LQKENI. The junction had 12 bases not matched to a gene; V was cut back by 8 bases and J by 4 bases. The CDR3 runs to 15 residues. The sequencing input was blood. The TCR originated in a man younger than 30 in good health. The chain uses TRBV18 and TRBJ2-5; TRBD2 matches at 8 bases. The CDR3, as DNA: TGTGCCAGCACGCTACCGGGACTAGGGGCAGAGACCCAGTACTTC. Translated, it gives CASTLPGLGAETQYF.